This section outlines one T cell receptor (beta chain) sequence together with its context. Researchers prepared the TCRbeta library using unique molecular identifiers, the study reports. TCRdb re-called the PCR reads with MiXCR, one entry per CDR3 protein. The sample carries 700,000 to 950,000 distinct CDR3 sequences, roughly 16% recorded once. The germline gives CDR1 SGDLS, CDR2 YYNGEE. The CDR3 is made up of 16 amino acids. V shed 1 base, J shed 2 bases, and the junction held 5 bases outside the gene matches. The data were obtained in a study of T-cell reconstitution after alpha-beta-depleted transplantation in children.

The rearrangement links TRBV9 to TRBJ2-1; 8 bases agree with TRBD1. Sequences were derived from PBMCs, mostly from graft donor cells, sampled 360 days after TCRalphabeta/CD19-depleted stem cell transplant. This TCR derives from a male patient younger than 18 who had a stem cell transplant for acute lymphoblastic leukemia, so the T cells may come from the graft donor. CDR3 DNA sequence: TGTGCCAGCAGCGTATTTGTGACAGGGGCCTACAATGAGCAGTTCTTC. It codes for CASSVFVTGAYNEQFF.